This T cell receptor (beta chain) was profiled in a study of cytomegalovirus exposure and HLA in healthy donors (dated 2017 in TCRdb). Background on the whole study: In an earlier analysis of about 560 of the donors, about 270 Gb of sequence data and approximately 120 million unique TCR beta sequences from roughly 200 million T cells were reported. The study combined high-throughput TCR immunosequencing, statistical association of individual TCRs with disease status, and machine learning to predict cytomegalovirus infection status. HLA typing included class I and class II loci at four-digit resolution. The study was designed to test whether signatures of past pathogen exposure could be identified by cataloging public T cell receptors. To decide whether each TCR beta V gene segment behaved as functional or pseudogenic, an earlier analysis of some 540 of the donors relied on high-throughput TCR beta sequencing. Using immunosequencing, the study profiled T cell repertoires from 500 to 800 subjects and related those repertoires to cytomegalovirus serostatus. Typing coverage varied by locus: about 629-640 donors for A, B, C, DRB1 and DQB1; more than 500 for DQA1; more than 600 for DPA1; roughly 470 for DPB1. Across under 500 genotyped donors of the cohort, an average of approximately 240,000 unique TCR beta nucleotide sequences per donor were sequenced, and 15% to 20% of those sequences were non-productive. All discovery cohort repertoires had been generated on a single sequencing platform. A handful of DR-DQ haplotypes were handled as single units for association and clustering because linkage in the cohort was strong. The later analysis used no new phenotypic data to find candidate immune exposures, relying instead on TCR beta sequences and their occurrence across donors. Donor age, sex, ethnicity and CMV serostatus were compiled alongside the repertoire data. Besides the first cohort of roughly 700 subjects, a separate validation cohort made up of 95 to 150 different subjects was used. Roughly 300 gigabases of sequencing data and around 90 million unique TCR sequences made up an early release that covered approximately 700 HLA-typed donors. A later genetic analysis used genome-wide SNP genotypes for about 65% of the 666 donors, treating that subset as a discovery cohort. Among the roughly 410 genotyped donors, approximately 77% belonged to the genetic ancestry cluster associated with self-reported Caucasian donors. A later analysis re-examined previously published TCR beta repertoires from 500 to 700 donors and added high-resolution HLA genotyping to investigate patterns of TCR occurrence.

As concerns this clone: This clone's antigen is unknown. No base quality information exists; no much larger clone differs at one position.

According to the germline V gene, CDR1 reads MDHEN and CDR2 reads SYDVKM. The CDR3 starts with the cysteine, ends with the phenylalanine, and has 13 residues. Solely the CDR3 DNA is kept, with 39 bases framed from the first base. V has 7 bases trimmed and J has 7 bases trimmed; junction bases matching no gene number 6. Library preparation employed the immunoSEQ multiplex PCR assay. For the multiplex PCR, a mixture combining 60 forward primers for TCR Vbeta segments and 13 reverse primers for TCR Jbeta segments was used. Amplification of the CDR3 region of rearranged TCR beta genes was performed with a multiplex PCR assay on genomic DNA. On the Illumina HiSeq System, the amplified TCR beta libraries were sequenced as 87-base-pair reads. The paper's data handling went like this. A later analysis counted tens of millions of unique TCR beta chains across the 650 to 700 repertoires, and around 9.9 million of these chains were shared by at least two donors. Raw reads were error-corrected and collapsed into unique sequences by a nearest-neighbor algorithm in which closely related sequences were merged to remove PCR and sequencing errors. CDR3 sequences were aligned to IMGT reference sequences to assign V, D and J gene segments. For a sequence to be retained, a match of at least six nucleotides to both a V gene segment and a J gene segment was required. Rearrangements were classified as productive when the CDR3 lacked stop codons and remained in frame with V and J, and all other rearrangements were classified as non-productive. Following IMGT convention, CDR3 was defined as the stretch from the second conserved V-encoded cysteine to the conserved J-encoded phenylalanine. The earlier analysis of fewer than 700 of the donors excluded sequences that lacked an unambiguous match to a single V gene segment. In an earlier analysis of a few hundred of the donors, V segments were called functional above 56.7% productive rearrangements and were called segregating when the between-donor standard deviation exceeded 5%. A statistical classification framework was built to diagnose cytomegalovirus status from the catalog of TCR beta chain sequences. A later analysis assigned V and J genes by comparing TCR nucleotide sequences with IMGT/GENE-DB human TR gene sequences. Using the TCRdist pipeline, a later analysis assigned CDR3 sequences along with most-parsimonious VDJ recombination scenarios. In a later analysis, each TCR beta chain was defined by its CDR3 amino acid sequence together with its V-gene family, and reads without a unique V-gene family were excluded. As a way to deal with suspected cross-contamination and a sequencing artifact, a later analysis dropped 592 nucleotide sequences that were highly shared and had low generation probability. In a later analysis, a clonal expansion index was calculated for each public chain from normalized within-repertoire ranks of inferred template counts. In a later analysis, generation probabilities were computed with a VDJ recombination model fitted to out-of-frame rearrangements, and the resulting probabilities were checked against IGoR. In a later analysis, hypergeometric tests were used to score TCR-TCR, TCR-HLA and TCR-CMV co-occurrence, with a repertoire-size bias correction applied to TCR pairs. To estimate false discovery rates, a later analysis permuted the HLA or CMV assignments 20 times. A later analysis grouped co-occurring TCRs with DBSCAN, adding TCRdist sequence similarity when clustering within HLA-allele-positive subsets. Co-occurrence clustering excluded repertoires with fewer than 30,000 or more than 120,000 public chains, plus five with anomalous nucleotide sharing. The table was pulled from immuneACCESS by TCRdb, which kept in-frame rearrangements only. Such tables lose some clones; where checked, under half of the loss comes from unresolved V genes, and the rest has no known cause. V and J calls and clone size are given by that table; D and trimming were obtained from the DNA. The table for this sample lists 140,000 or so clones; roughly 65% of them were counted only once. 1.5% to 2% of the sample lies in the top ten.

The cohort consisted of hundreds of healthy bone marrow donors. Cohort members were all nominally healthy when sampled, although unrecorded immune exposures were likely present. The donor was CMV seronegative and belonged to the group of 352 seronegative cohort members. Every donor gave a peripheral blood sample, and the peripheral blood mononuclear cells from that sample were used for TCR beta sequencing. Genomic DNA was extracted from the blood cell samples with the Qiagen DNeasy Blood Extraction Kit. The study at large found these results: The only immune exposure information available for the cohort was CMV serostatus. The cohort was sequenced for TCR beta chains only, and without alpha or paired-chain data the features that could be detected were limited. Most TCR sequences were observed very rarely across donors, whereas some public TCRs were present in many individuals. Linkage disequilibrium might explain the correlated functional status among segregating V segments, but an unknown experimental factor could not be ruled out. In vitro tests confirmed that a few of the cytomegalovirus-associated TCR beta chains recognize cytomegalovirus antigens. V-gene and J-gene trimming of TCR beta chains was associated with a missense DCLRE1C variant in a later genetic analysis, and the association was replicated in an independent cohort. The 87-base-pair reads could not distinguish some IMGT-functional V segments, including TRBV6-2 and TRBV6-3, so those segments were excluded. In both the original and validation cohorts, the classifier was reported to diagnose cytomegalovirus status with high specificity and sensitivity. Roughly uniform sequencing depth across donors was assumed in presence/absence analyses, although this assumption may not hold. Most CMV-associated TCR beta chains appeared to be HLA-restricted in a later analysis, and the HLA associations seemed to be driven largely by CMV exposure. Compared with the roughly 600-donor mean, donors in an Asian-associated ancestry cluster had fewer N-insertions in productive TCRs, according to a later genetic analysis. According to a later analysis, TCR association rates differed among HLA loci, with DRB1 alleles showing the most associated TCRs and HLA-C alleles showing the fewest. The study listed 164 TCR beta chains as associated with cytomegalovirus. At a false discovery rate of 0.05, a later analysis linked 16,000 or so TCR beta sequences to specific HLA alleles. Strong co-occurrence of HLA alleles, especially DR and DQ, made assigning TCR associations to individual alleles difficult. An earlier analysis of roughly 570 of the donors showed that most TCR beta V segments appeared in productive rearrangements either about 87% or about 30% of the time, which broadly matched IMGT annotations. The earlier analysis of 587 of the donors excluded 15 to 20 rarely observed V segments, including chromosome 9 orphons, because counts were too low. A later analysis reported that several top co-occurrence clusters appeared linked to parvovirus B19, influenza, CMV and Epstein-Barr virus. It was suggested by the authors that the approach could potentially be generalized to other disease states and immunological phenotypes. The sequencing pipeline was judged likely to have produced a cluster of highly shared sequence variants as a technical artifact. Because some donors lacked HLA typing at each locus, the association tests relied only on the typed subset. A further reported finding was that TCR beta sequences accurately predicted the HLA-A and HLA-B alleles for most subjects in the first cohort. A later analysis found that HLA-associated TCR beta chains were more clonally expanded and had lower generation probabilities than equally common non-associated chains.

This clonotype originated in a woman in her twenties or thirties in good health and CMV-seronegative. This sequence uses TRBV28 and TRBJ2-5, and 10 bases in between align with TRBD1. The sequencing input was PBMCs. The CDR3 loop reads CASKGQGHGTQYF. The DNA sequence reads TGTGCCAGCAAGGGACAGGGGCACGGGACCCAGTACTTC. The entire variable domain, with the stretches around the CDR3 drawn from the reference TRBV28 and TRBJ2-5 proteins, is DVKVTQSSRYLVKRTGEKVFLECVQDMDHENMFWYRQDPGLGLRLIYFSYDVKMKEKGDIPEGYSVSREKKERFSLILESASTNQTSMYLCASKGQGHGTQYFGPGTRLLVL.